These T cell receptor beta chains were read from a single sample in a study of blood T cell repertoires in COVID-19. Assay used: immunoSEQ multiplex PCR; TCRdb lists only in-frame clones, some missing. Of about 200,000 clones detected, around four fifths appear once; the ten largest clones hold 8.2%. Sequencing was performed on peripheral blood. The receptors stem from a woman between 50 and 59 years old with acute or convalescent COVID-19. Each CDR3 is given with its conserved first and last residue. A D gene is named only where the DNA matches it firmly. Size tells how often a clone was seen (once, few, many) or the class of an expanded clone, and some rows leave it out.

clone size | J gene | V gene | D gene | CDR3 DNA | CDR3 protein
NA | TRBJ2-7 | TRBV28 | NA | TGTGCCAGCAGTTTAAGCTTCTACGAGCAGTACTTC | CASSLSFYEQYF
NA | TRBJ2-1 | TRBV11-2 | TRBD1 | TGTGCCAGCAGTCATGCGAGGGGGCAAGGCGGTGAGCAGTTCTTC | CASSHARGQGGEQFF
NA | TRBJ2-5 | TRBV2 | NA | TGTGCCAGCAACTACGCACAAGAGACCCAGTACTTC | CASNYAQETQYF
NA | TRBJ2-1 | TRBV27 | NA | TGTGCCAGCAGTCCGAGGCAGTATTGGGACAATGAGCAGTTCTTC | CASSPRQYWDNEQFF
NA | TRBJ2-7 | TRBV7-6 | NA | TGTGCCAGCAGCTTAGGCAGGGGCCAGGGAGGGTACGAGCAGTACTTC | CASSLGRGQGGYEQYF
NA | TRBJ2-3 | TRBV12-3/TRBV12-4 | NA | TGTGCCAGCAGCCAAGGAGGAGCAGGTACGCAGTATTTT | CASSQGGAGTQYF
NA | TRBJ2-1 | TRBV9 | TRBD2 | TGTGCCAGCAGCGCCTCCGGGACTAGCGCCGCGAATGAGCAGTTCTTC | CASSASGTSAANEQFF
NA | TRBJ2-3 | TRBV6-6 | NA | TGTGCCAGCAGCTACGACCCCTCCCGGGGCACAGATACGCAGTATTTT | CASSYDPSRGTDTQYF
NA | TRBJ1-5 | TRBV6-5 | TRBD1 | TGTGCCAGCAGGGGGACAGGAGAGGGTCAGCCCCAGCATTTT | CASRGTGEGQPQHF
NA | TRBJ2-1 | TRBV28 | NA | TGTGCCAGCAGTTTGGGGCTCTACTACAATGAGCAGTTCTTC | CASSLGLYYNEQFF
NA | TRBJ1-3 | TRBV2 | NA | TGTGCCAGCAGTGTTTCCGGAGACACCATATATTTT | CASSVSGDTIYF
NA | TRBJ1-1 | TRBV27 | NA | TGTGCCAGCAGCTCCCTCGGGGTGGGGAACACTGAAGCTTTCTTT | CASSSLGVGNTEAFF
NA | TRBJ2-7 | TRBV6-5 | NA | TGTGCCAGCAGTTACTCCCGCGTCTCCGAGCAGTACTTC | CASSYSRVSEQYF
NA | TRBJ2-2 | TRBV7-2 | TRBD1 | TGTGCCAGCAGCTTGGGACAGTTCGGGGAGCTGTTTTTT | CASSLGQFGELFF
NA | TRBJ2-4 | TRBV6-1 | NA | TGTGCCAGCAGTGACAGGGGCCTAGCCAAAAACATTCAGTACTTC | CASSDRGLAKNIQYF
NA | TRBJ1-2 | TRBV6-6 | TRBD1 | TGTGCCAGCAGTTTCCAGGGACAGGGAATAGGCGGCTACACCTTC | CASSFQGQGIGGYTF
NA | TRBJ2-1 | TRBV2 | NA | TGTGCCAGCAGTGAGGGTTTAGGGAGCTCCTACAATGAGCAGTTCTTC | CASSEGLGSSYNEQFF
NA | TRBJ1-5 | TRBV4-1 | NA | TGCGCCAGCAGCCACCCAGGACAAAAGCGGGATCAGCCCCAGCATTTT | CASSHPGQKRDQPQHF
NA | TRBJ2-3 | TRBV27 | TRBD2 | TGTGCCAGCAGTTTAGGGGGGGTAGCGGGATTGAGAGATACGCAGTATTTT | CASSLGGVAGLRDTQYF
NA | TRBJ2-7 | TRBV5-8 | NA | TGTGCCAGCAGCTTGCCGGGGAGGAACTACGAGCAGTACTTC | CASSLPGRNYEQYF
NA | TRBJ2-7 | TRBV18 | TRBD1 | TGTGCCAGCTCACCAAACAGGGGCGAGCAGTACTTC | CASSPNRGEQYF
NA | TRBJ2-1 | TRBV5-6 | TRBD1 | TGTGCCAGCAATCGACAGGGAACCTACAATGAGCAGTTCTTC | CASNRQGTYNEQFF
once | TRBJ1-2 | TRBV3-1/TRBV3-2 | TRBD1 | TGTGCCAGCAGCCAAGAGGGACAGGGTATTGGCTATGGCTACACCTTC | CASSQEGQGIGYGYTF
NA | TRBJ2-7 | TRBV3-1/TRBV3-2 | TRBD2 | TGTGCCAGCAGCCAGACTAGCGGGGCTCCAGTGGAGGGGCAGTACTTC | CASSQTSGAPVEGQYF
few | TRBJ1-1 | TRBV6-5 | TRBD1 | TGTGCCAGCAGTACCTCAGGGGGCCGGACTGAAGCTTTCTTT | CASSTSGGRTEAFF
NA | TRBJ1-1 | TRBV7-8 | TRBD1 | TGTGCCAGCAGCTTACGACAGGGGAACACTGAAGCTTTCTTT | CASSLRQGNTEAFF
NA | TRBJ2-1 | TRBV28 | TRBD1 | TGTGCCAGCAGTTTAACAGGGGGAGGAGGTGGTGTTGTTGAGCAGTTCTTC | CASSLTGGGGGVVEQFF
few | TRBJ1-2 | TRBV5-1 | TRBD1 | TGCGCCAGCAGCTTGGCCGTCGGAGGGGGCGCAGATGGCTACACCTTC | CASSLAVGGGADGYTF